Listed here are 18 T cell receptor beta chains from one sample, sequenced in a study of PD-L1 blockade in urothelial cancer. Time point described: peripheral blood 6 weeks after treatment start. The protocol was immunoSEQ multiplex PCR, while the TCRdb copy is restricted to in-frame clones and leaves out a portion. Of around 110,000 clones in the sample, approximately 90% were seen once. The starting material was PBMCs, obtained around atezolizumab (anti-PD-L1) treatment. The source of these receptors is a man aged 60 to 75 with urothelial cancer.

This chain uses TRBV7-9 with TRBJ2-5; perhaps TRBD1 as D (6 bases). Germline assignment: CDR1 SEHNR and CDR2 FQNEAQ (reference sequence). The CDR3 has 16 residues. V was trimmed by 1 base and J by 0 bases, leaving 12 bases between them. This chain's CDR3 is CASSLGFRGDQETQYF. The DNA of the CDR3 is TGTGCCAGCAGCTTAGGGTTCAGGGGCGACCAAGAGACCCAGTACTTC.

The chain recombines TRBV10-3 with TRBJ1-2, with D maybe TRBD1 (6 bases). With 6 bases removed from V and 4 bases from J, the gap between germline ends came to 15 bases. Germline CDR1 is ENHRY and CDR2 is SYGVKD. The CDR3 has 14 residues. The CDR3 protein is CAISSPGQLYGYTF. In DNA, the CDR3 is TGTGCCATCAGCTCGCCCGGACAGCTCTATGGCTACACCTTC.

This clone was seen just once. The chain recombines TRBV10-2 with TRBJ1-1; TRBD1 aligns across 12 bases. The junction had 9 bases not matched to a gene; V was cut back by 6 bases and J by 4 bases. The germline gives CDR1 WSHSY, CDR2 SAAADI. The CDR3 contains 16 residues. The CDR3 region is CASSQGQGALATEAFF. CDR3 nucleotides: TGCGCCAGCAGCCAGGGACAGGGGGCTCTCGCCACTGAAGCTTTCTTT.

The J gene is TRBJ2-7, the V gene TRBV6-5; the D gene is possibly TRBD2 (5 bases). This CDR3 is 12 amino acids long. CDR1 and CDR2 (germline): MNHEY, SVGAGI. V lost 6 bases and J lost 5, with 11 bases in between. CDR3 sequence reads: CASSGVRNEQYF. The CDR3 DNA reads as TGTGCCAGCAGCGGGGTGCGAAACGAGCAGTACTTC.

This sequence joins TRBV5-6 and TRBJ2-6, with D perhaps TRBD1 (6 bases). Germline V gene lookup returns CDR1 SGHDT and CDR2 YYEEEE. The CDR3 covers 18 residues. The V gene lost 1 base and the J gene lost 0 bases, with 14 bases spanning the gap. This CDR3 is CASSLFGQPFSGANVLTF. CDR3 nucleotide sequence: TGTGCCAGCAGCTTGTTCGGACAGCCCTTCTCTGGGGCCAACGTCCTGACTTTC.

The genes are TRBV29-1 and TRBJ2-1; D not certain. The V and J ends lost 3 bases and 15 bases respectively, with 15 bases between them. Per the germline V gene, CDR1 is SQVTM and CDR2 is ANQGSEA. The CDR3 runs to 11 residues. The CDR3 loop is CSVDILLQSFF. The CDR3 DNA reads TGCAGCGTTGACATACTTTTACAGTCGTTCTTC.

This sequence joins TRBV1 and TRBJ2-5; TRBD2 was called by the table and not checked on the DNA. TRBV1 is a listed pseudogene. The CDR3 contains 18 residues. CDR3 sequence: CTSSTGGMGRGGQETQYF. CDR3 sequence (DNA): TGCACCAGCAGCACAGGGGGCATGGGGCGGGGGGGCCAAGAGACCCAGTACTTC.

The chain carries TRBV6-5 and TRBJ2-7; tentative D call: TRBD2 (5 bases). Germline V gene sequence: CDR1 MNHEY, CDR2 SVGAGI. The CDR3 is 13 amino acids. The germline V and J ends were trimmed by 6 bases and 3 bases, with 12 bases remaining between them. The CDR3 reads CASRREMLYEQYF. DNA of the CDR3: TGTGCCAGCAGGAGGGAAATGCTCTACGAGCAGTACTTC.

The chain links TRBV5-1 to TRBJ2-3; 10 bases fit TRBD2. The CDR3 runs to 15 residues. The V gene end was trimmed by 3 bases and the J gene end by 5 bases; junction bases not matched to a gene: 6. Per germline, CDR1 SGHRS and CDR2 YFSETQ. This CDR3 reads CASSSGTSEIDTQYF. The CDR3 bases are TGCGCCAGCAGCTCCGGGACTAGCGAAATAGATACGCAGTATTTT.

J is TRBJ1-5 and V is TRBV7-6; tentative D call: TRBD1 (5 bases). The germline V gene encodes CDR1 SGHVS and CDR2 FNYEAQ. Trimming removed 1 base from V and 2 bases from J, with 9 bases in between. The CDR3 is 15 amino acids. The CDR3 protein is CASSLGPGGNQPQHF. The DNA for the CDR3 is TGTGCCAGCAGCTTAGGGCCGGGGGGCAATCAGCCCCAGCATTTT.

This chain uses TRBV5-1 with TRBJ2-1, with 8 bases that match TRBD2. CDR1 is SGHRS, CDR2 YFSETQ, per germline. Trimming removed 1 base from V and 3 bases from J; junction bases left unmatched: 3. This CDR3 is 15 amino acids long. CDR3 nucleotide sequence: TGCGCCAGCAGCTTGAGCACTAGCGGCTACAATGAGCAGTTCTTC. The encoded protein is CASSLSTSGYNEQFF.

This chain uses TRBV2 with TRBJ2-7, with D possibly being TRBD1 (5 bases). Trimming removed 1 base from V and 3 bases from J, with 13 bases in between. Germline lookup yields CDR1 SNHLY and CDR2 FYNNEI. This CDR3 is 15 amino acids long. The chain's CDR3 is CASSEGIGVFYEQYF. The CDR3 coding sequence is TGTGCCAGCAGTGAAGGGATAGGGGTTTTCTACGAGCAGTACTTC.

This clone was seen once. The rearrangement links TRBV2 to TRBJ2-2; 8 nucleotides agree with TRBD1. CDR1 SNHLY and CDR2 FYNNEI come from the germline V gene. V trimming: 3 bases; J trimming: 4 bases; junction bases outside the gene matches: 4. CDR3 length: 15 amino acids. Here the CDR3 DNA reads TGTGCCAGCAGTGACGGCAGGGGGCCCACCGGGGAGCTGTTTTTT. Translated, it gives CASSDGRGPTGELFF.

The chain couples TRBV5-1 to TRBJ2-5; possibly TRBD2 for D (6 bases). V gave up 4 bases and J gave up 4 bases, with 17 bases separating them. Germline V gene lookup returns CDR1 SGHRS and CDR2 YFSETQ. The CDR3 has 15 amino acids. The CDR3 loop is CASSPGNTSPETQYF. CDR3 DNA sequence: TGCGCCAGCAGCCCGGGTAATACTAGCCCAGAGACCCAGTACTTC.

The CDR3 region has the DNA TGTGCCAGCAGCTTAGGAGCGGGGCGCTCCTACGAGCAGTACTTC. Translating it yields CASSLGAGRSYEQYF. The chain joins TRBV7-9 to TRBJ2-7; TRBD2 aligns across 7 bases. Germline V CDR1 and CDR2: SEHNR, FQNEAQ (reference sequence). With V trimmed by 1 base and J by 0 bases, 3 bases remained unmatched. The CDR3 has 15 amino acids.

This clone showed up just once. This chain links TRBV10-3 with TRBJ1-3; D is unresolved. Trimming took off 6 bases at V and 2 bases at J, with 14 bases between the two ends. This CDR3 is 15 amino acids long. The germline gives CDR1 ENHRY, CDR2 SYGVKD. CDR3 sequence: CAISVDTDTGNTIYF. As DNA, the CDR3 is TGTGCCATCAGCGTTGACACGGATACTGGAAACACCATATATTTT.

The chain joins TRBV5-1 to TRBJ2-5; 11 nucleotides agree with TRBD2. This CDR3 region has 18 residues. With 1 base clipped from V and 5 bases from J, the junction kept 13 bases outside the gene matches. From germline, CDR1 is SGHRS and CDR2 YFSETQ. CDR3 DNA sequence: TGCGCCAGCAGCTTGTCCCCACTAGCGGGAGAGACTGGTGAGACCCAGTACTTC. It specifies CASSLSPLAGETGETQYF.

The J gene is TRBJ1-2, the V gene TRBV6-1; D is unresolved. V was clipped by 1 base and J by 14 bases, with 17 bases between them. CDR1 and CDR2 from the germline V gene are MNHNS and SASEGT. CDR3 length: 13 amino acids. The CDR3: CASSEGRPQARTF. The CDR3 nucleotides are TGTGCCAGCAGTGAAGGCAGGCCCCAAGCTCGAACCTTC.